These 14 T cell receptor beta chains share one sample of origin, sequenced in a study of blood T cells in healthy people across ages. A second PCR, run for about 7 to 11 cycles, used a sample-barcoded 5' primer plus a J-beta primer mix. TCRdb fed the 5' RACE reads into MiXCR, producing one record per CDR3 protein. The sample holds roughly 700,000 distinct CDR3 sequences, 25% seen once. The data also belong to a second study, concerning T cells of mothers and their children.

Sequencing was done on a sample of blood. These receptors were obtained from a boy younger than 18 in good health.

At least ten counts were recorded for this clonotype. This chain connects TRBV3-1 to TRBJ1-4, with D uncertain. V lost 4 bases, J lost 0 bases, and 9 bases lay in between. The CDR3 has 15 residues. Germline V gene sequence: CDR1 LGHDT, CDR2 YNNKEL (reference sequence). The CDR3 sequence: CASSPWTATNEKLFF. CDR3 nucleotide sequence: TGTGCCAGCAGCCCTTGGACGGCAACTAATGAAAAACTGTTTTTT. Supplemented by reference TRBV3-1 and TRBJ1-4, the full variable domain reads DTAVSQTPKYLVTQMGNDKSIKCEQNLGHDTMYWYKQDSKKFLKIMFSYNNKELIINETVPNRFSPKSPDKAHLNLHINSLELGDSAVYFCASSPWTATNEKLFFGSGTQLSVL.

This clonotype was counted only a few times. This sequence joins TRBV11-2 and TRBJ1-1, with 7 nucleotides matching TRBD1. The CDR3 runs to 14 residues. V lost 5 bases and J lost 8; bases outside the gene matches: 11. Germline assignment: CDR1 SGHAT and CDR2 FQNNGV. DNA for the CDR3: TGTGCCAGCAGCCCTCTGAGGGGGCGAAGGGAAGCTTTCTTT. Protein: CASSPLRGRREAFF.

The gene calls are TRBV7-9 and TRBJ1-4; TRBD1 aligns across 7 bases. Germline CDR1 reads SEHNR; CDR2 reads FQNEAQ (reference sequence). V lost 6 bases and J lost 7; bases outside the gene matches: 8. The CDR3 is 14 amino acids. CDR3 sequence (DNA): TGTGCCAGCAGATCAGCAGGGGGGGGTGAAAAACTGTTTTTT. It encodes CASRSAGGGEKLFF. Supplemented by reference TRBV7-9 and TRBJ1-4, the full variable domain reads DTGVSQNPRHKITKRGQNVTFRCDPISEHNRLYWYRQTLGQGPEFLTYFQNEAQLEKSRLLSDRFSAERPKGSFSTLEIQRTEQGDSAMYLCASRSAGGGEKLFFGSGTQLSVL.

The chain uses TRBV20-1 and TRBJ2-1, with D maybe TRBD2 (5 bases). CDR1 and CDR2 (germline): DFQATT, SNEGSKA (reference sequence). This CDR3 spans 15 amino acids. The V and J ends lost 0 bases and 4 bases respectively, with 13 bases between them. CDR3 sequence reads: CSARESSSGYNEQFF. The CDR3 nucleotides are TGCAGTGCTAGAGAGTCTAGCTCTGGGTACAATGAGCAGTTCTTC.

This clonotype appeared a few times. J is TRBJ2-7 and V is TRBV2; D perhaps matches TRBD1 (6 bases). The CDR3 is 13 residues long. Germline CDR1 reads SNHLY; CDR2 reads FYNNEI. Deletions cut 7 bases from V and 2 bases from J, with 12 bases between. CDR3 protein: CASKEQGPYEQYF. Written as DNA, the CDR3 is TGTGCCAGCAAGGAACAGGGCCCCTACGAGCAGTACTTC.

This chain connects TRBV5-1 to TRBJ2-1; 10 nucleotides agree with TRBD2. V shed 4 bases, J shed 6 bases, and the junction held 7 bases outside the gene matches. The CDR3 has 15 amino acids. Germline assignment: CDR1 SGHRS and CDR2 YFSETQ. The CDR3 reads CASSRVSSGSNEQFF. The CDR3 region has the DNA TGCGCCAGCAGCCGGGTCTCTAGCGGGAGCAATGAGCAGTTCTTC. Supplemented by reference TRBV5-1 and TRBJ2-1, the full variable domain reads KAGVTQTPRYLIKTRGQQVTLSCSPISGHRSVSWYQQTPGQGLQFLFEYFSETQRNKGNFPGRFSGRQFSNSRSEMNVSTLELGDSALYLCASSRVSSGSNEQFFGPGTRLTVL.

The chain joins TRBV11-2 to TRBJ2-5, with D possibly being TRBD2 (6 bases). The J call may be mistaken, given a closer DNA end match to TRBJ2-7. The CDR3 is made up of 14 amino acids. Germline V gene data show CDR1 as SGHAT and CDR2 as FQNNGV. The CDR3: CASSLIQTGDEQYF. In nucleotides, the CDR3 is TGTGCCAGCAGCTTAATCCAGACGGGAGACGAGCAGTACTTC.

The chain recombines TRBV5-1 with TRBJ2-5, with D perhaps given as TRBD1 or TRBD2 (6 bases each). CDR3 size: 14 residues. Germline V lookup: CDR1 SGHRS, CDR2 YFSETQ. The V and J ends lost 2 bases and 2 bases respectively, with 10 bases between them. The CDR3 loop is CASSLGGWQETQYF. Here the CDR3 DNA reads TGCGCCAGCAGCTTAGGGGGGTGGCAAGAGACCCAGTACTTC.

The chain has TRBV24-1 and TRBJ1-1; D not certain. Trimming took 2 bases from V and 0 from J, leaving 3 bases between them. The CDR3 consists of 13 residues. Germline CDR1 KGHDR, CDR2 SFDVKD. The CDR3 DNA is TGTGCCACCAGTGATTCTGTGAACACTGAAGCTTTCTTT. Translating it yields CATSDSVNTEAFF.

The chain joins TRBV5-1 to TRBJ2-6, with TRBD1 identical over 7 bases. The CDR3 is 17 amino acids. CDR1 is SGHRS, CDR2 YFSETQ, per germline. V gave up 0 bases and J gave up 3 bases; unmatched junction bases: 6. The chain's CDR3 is CASSLEGGAVGANVLTF. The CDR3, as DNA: TGCGCCAGCAGCTTGGAAGGGGGCGCGGTTGGGGCCAACGTCCTGACTTTC. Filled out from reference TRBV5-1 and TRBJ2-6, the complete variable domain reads KAGVTQTPRYLIKTRGQQVTLSCSPISGHRSVSWYQQTPGQGLQFLFEYFSETQRNKGNFPGRFSGRQFSNSRSEMNVSTLELGDSALYLCASSLEGGAVGANVLTFGAGSRLTVL.

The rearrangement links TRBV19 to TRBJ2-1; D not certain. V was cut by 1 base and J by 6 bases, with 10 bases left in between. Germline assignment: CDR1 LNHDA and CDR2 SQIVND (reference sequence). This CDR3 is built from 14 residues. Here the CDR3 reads CASSIGQSLNEQFF. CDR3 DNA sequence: TGTGCCAGTAGTATAGGTCAAAGCCTCAATGAGCAGTTCTTC.

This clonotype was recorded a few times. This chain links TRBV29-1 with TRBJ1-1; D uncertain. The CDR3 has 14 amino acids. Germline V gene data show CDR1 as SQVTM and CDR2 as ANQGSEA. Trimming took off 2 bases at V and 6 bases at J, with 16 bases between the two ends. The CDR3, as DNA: TGCAGCGTTGAATTCCGGTTAAAAGAACCTGAAGCTTTCTTT. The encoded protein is CSVEFRLKEPEAFF.

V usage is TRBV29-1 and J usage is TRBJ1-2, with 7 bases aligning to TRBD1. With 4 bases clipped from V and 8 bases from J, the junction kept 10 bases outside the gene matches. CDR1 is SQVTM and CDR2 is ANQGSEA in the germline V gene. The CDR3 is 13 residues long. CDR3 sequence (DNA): TGCAGCGTTGGAACAGGGGAGTACTTAGGCTACACCTTC. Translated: CSVGTGEYLGYTF.

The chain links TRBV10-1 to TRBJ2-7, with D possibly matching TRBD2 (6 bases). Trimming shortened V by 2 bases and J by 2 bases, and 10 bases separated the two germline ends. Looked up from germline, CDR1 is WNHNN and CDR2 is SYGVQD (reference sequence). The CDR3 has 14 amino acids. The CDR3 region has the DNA TGCGCCAGCAGTGAGGGAGGGACCCCCTACGAGCAGTACTTC. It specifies CASSEGGTPYEQYF.